Sequencing of this TCR beta chain was carried out in a study of control samples from healthy donors and cancer patients. The CDR3 is 15 amino acids. V lost 4 bases and J lost 4, with 16 bases in between. Per germline, CDR1 KGHSH and CDR2 LQKENI. This table comes from immunoSEQ multiplex PCR, and its TCRdb copy is limited to in-frame clones, with some not included. This repertoire shows roughly 150,000 clones, 88% found once; its top ten account for around 1.6%. The sequencing sample was made of blood. The TCR sequence derives from a man between 18 and 29 years old in good health. The chain has TRBV18 and TRBJ1-1; no definite D call. CDR3 region: CASSLNLAGSTEAFF. As DNA, the CDR3 is TGTGCCAGCTCACTGAACCTCGCGGGTAGCACTGAAGCTTTCTTT. The variable domain in full, with the rest retrieved from reference TRBV18 and TRBJ1-1, is NAGVMQNPRHLVRRRGQEARLRCSPMKGHSHVYWYRQLPEEGLKFMVYLQKENIIDESGMPKERFSAEFPKEGPSILRIQQVVRGDSAAYFCASSLNLAGSTEAFFGQGTRLTVV.